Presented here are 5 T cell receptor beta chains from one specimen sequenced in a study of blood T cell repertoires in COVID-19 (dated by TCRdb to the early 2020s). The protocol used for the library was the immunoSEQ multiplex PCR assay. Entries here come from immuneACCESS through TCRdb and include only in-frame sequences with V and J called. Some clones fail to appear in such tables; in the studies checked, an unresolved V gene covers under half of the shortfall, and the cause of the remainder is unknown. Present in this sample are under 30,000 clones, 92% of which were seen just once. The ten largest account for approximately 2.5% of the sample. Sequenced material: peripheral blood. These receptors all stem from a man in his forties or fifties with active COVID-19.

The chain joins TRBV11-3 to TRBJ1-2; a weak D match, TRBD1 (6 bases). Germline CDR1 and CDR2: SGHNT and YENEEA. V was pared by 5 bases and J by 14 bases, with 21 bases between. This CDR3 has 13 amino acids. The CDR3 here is CASSPNLGGPRTF. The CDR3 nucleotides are TGTGCCAGCAGCCCTAACCTTGGGGGCCCGAGGACCTTC.

CDR3 sequence: CASSEKGLTEAFF. The CDR3 bases are TGTGCCAGCAGTGAGAAGGGGTTGACTGAAGCTTTCTTT. The J gene is TRBJ1-1, the V gene TRBV2; D is perhaps TRBD1 (5 bases). The CDR3 contains 13 residues. CDR1 is SNHLY, CDR2 FYNNEI, per germline. Trimming took off 3 bases at V and 5 bases at J, with 10 bases between the two ends.

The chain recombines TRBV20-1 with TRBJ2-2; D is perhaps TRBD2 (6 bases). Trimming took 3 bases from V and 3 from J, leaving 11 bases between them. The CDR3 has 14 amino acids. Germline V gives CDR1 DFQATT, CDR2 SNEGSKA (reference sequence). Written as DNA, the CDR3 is TGCAGTGCTAGTGCGGGGAAGGACACCGGGGAGCTGTTTTTT. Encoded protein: CSASAGKDTGELFF.

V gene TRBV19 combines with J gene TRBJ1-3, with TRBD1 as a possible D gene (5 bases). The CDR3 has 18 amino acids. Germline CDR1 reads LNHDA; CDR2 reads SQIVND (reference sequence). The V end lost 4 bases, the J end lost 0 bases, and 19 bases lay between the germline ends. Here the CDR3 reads CASSKDLGPFYSGNTIYF. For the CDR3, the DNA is TGTGCCAGTAGTAAGGACCTGGGGCCCTTTTACTCTGGAAACACCATATATTTT.

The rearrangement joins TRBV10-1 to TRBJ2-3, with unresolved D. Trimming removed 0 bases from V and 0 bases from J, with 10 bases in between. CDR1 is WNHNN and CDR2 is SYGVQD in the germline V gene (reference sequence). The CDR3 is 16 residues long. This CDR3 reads CASSESCRPSTDTQYF. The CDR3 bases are TGCGCCAGCAGTGAGTCGTGCAGGCCAAGCACAGATACGCAGTATTTT.